This T cell receptor (beta chain) was captured by sequencing in a study of kidney transplant recipient with SARS-CoV-2 infection. Comments on this clonotype: This sequence may be a read error, since a much larger clone differs from it by one base.

A single record per CDR3 protein comes from TCRdb applying MiXCR to the reads. The sample shows 250,000 or so distinct CDR3 sequences, around 26% of them seen only once. The CDR3 covers 14 residues. Trimming pared 0 bases from V and 8 bases from J, leaving 12 bases between. In germline, CDR1 is MNHEY, CDR2 SVGAGI. Sample: a blood sample, taken at baseline and on day 111 from a kidney transplant recipient. The chain couples TRBV6-5 to TRBJ2-3; D perhaps matches TRBD2 (6 bases). This receptor was obtained from a young adult male patient who had COVID-19 and was a kidney transplant recipient. Some T cells may be the graft donor's. This chain's CDR3 is CASSYSEGRGTQYF. Written as DNA, the CDR3 is TGTGCCAGCAGTTACTCGGAGGGTAGAGGTACGCAGTATTTT.